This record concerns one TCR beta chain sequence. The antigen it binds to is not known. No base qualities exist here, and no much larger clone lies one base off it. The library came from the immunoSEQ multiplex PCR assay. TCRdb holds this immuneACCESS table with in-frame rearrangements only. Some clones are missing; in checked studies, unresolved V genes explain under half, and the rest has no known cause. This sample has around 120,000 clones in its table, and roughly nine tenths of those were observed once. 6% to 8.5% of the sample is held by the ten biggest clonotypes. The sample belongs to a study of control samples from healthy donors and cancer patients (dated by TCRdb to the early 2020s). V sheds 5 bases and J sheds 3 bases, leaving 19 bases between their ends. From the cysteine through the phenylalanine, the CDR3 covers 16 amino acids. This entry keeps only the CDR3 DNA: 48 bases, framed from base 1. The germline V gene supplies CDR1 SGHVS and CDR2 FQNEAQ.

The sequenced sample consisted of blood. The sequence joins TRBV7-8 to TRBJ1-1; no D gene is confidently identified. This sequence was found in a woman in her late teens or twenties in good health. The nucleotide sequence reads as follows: TGTGCCAGCAGCCCCCTCATGGCGCCCCTGTACACTGAAGCTTTCTTT. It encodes CASSPLMAPLYTEAFF.